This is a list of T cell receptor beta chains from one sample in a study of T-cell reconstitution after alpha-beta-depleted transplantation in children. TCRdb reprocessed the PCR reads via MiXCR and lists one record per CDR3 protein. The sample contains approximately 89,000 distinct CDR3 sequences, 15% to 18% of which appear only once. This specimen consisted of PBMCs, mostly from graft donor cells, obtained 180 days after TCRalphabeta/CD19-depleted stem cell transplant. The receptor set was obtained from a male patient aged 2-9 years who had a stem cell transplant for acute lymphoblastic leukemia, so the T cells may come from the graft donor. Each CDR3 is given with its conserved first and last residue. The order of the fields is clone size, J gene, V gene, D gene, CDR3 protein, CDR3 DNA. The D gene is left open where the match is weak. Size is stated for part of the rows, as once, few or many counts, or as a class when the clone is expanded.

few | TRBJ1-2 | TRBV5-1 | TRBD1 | CASSPESGTGAGGYTF | TGCGCCAGCAGCCCCGAATCCGGGACAGGAGCCGGTGGCTACACCTTC
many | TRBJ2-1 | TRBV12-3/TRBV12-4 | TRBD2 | CASSLGGSVYNEQFF | TGTGCCAGCAGCCTCGGGGGGTCAGTCTACAATGAGCAGTTCTTC
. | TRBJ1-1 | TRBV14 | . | CASTLTRYTEAFF | TGTGCCAGCACTTTGACCCGTTACACTGAAGCTTTCTTT
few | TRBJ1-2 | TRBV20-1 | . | CSAPPGRRSNYGYTF | TGCAGTGCTCCCCCCGGGCGGCGATCTAACTATGGCTACACCTTC
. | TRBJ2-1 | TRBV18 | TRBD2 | CASSPPLGEGSYNEQFF | TGTGCCAGCTCACCACCACTCGGGGAGGGGTCCTACAATGAGCAGTTCTTC
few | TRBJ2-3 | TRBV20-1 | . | CSARRGRSINTDTQYF | TGCAGTGCTAGGAGGGGCCGAAGTATTAACACAGATACGCAGTATTTT
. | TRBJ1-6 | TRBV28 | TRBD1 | CASRLLFGYRDSLNSPLHF | TGTGCCAGCAGGCTCCTTTTTGGTTACCGGGACAGTCTAAATTCACCCCTCCACTTT
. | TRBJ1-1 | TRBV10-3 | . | CALRGAMNTEAFF | TGTGCCCTGCGGGGGGCTATGAACACTGAAGCTTTCTTT
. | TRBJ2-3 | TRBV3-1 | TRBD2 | CASSQERLAGYTDSQYF | TGTGCCAGCAGCCAAGAGAGACTAGCGGGGTACACAGATTCGCAGTATTTT
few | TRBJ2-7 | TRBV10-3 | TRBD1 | CAIAPGGLGRYF | TGTGCCATCGCGCCAGGGGGCTTGGGTCGGTACTTC
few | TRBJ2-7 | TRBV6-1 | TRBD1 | CASRTETGFAYEQYF | TGTGCCAGTCGGACTGAGACAGGGTTCGCCTACGAGCAGTACTTC
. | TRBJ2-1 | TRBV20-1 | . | CSARDPPNEQFF | TGCAGTGCTAGAGATCCCCCGAATGAGCAGTTCTTC
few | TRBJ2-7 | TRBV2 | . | CASSVGNYEQYF | TGTGCCAGCAGCGTAGGGAACTACGAGCAGTACTTC
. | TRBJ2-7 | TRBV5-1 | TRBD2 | CASSWGDYMREQYF | TGCGCCAGCAGCTGGGGGGACTACATGAGGGAGCAGTACTTC
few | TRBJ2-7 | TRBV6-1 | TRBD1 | CASSTWTGVGGYEQYF | TGTGCCAGCAGTACGTGGACAGGGGTCGGTGGCTACGAGCAGTACTTC
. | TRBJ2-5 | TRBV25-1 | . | CASSESAGYQETQYF | TGTGCCAGCAGTGAATCGGCAGGGTACCAAGAGACCCAGTACTTC
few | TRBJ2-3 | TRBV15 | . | CATSRGFTDTQYF | TGTGCCACCAGCAGAGGGTTCACAGATACGCAGTATTTT
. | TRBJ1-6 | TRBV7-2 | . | CASSEPVSPLHF | TGTGCCAGCAGCGAACCGGTCTCACCCCTCCACTTT
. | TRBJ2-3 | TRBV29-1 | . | CSVDDVPDTQYF | TGCAGCGTTGACGATGTTCCAGATACGCAGTATTTT
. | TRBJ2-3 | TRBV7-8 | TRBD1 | CASSRQQGARRDTQYF | TGTGCCAGCAGCAGACAACAGGGGGCCAGAAGGGATACGCAGTATTTT
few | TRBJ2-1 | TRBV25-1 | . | CASSLYKGTEQFF | TGTGCCAGCAGTCTATACAAGGGTACTGAGCAGTTCTTC
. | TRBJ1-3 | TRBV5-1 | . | CASSPRGASGNTIYF | TGCGCCAGCAGCCCTAGGGGGGCTTCGGGAAACACCATATATTTT
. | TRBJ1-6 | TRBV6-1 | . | CASSEQGDSPLHF | TGTGCCAGCAGTGAACAGGGTGATTCACCCCTCCACTTT
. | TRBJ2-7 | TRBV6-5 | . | CASSYSMGPPEPYEQYF | TGTGCCAGCAGTTACTCGATGGGACCGCCGGAGCCCTACGAGCAGTACTTC
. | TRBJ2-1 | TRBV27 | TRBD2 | CASSSRLAGGPWDEQFF | TGTGCCAGCAGTTCTCGACTAGCGGGGGGGCCTTGGGATGAGCAGTTCTTC
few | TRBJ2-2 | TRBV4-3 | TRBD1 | CASSQEQGPNTGELFF | TGCGCCAGCAGCCAAGAACAGGGGCCAAACACCGGGGAGCTGTTTTTT
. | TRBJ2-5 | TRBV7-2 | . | CASSLVTGAHETQYF | TGTGCCAGCAGCTTAGTGACGGGAGCTCACGAGACCCAGTACTTC
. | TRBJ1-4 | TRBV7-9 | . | CASSRSMGATNEKLFF | TGTGCCAGCAGCCGGAGTATGGGGGCGACTAATGAAAAACTGTTTTTT
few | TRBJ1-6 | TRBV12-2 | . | CASRLAFGATSNSPLHF | TGTGCAAGTCGCTTAGCGTTTGGGGCGACAAGTAATTCACCCCTCCACTTT
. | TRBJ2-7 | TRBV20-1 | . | CSARDPGGSGEQYF | TGCAGTGCTAGAGATCCTGGGGGATCGGGCGAGCAGTACTTC
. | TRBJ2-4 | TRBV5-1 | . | CASSLNTRETNIQYF | TGCGCCAGCAGCTTGAACACTAGGGAGACAAACATTCAGTACTTC
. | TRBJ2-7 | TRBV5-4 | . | CASSLGWANSYEQYF | TGTGCCAGCAGCTTGGGCTGGGCAAACTCCTACGAGCAGTACTTC
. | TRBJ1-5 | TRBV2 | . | CASSERGFSNQPQHF | TGTGCCAGCAGTGAAAGAGGGTTTAGCAATCAGCCCCAGCATTTT
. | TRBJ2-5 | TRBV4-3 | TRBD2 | CASSQPTSGQETQYF | TGCGCCAGCAGCCAGCCGACTAGCGGTCAAGAGACCCAGTACTTC
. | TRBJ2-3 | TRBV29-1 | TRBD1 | CSVEIGGARRDTQYF | TGCAGCGTTGAAATAGGGGGCGCAAGGAGGGATACGCAGTATTTT
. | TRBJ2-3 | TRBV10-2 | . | CASSEGATQYF | TGCGCCAGCAGTGAGGGGGCTACGCAGTATTTT
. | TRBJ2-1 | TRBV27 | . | CASSVQGGEQFF | TGTGCCAGCAGTGTCCAGGGAGGCGAGCAGTTCTTC
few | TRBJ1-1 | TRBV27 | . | CASSLGGWNTEAFF | TGTGCCAGCAGTTTAGGCGGTTGGAACACTGAAGCTTTCTTT
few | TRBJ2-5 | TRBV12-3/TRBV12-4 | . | CASSLAGGQETQYF | TGTGCCAGCAGTTTAGCGGGGGGCCAAGAGACCCAGTACTTC
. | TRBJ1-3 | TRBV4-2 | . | CASSRQGSEIGNTIYF | TGTGCCAGCAGCCGGCAGGGTTCAGAAATTGGAAACACCATATATTTT
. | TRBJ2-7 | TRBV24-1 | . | CATSDPRDRLGEQYF | TGTGCCACCAGTGACCCCCGGGATCGGCTAGGGGAGCAGTACTTC
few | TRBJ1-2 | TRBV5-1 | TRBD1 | CASSPGRGTDGYTF | TGCGCCAGCAGCCCCGGAAGAGGGACAGATGGCTACACCTTC
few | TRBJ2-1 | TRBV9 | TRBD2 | CASSPPGLGDEQFF | TGTGCCAGCAGCCCACCGGGACTAGGGGATGAGCAGTTCTTC
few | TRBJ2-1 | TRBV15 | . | CGERGSYNEQFF | TGTGGGGAGAGGGGATCCTACAATGAGCAGTTCTTC
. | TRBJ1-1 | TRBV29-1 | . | CSVEEGLNTEAFF | TGCAGCGTTGAAGAGGGGTTGAACACTGAAGCTTTCTTT